The 14 T cell receptor beta chains in this list originate from one sample, sequenced in a study of blood T cell repertoires in COVID-19. Generated by immunoSEQ multiplex PCR, the TCRdb table keeps only in-frame clones and is missing some. This table has roughly 120,000 clones, around four fifths appearing once. Sequenced material: peripheral blood. The receptors were sampled from a man aged 65-85 years with active or convalescent COVID-19.

This clone was detected once. This chain joins TRBV18 and TRBJ1-4; D uncertain. The CDR3 totals 14 residues. Germline V lookup: CDR1 KGHSH, CDR2 LQKENI. With 2 bases removed from V and 3 bases from J, the gap between germline ends came to 7 bases. CDR3 DNA sequence: TGTGCCAGCTCACCAGGGCAAGCTAATGAAAAACTGTTTTTT. This gives the protein CASSPGQANEKLFF.

V gene TRBV5-1 combines with J gene TRBJ1-4, with 8 bases that match TRBD1. The CDR3 has 14 amino acids. V lost 3 bases, J lost 6 bases, and 4 bases stayed unmatched. In germline, CDR1 is SGHRS, CDR2 YFSETQ. DNA of the CDR3: TGCGCCAGCAGCTGGGGGACAGGAGATGAAAAACTGTTTTTT. Encoded protein: CASSWGTGDEKLFF.

The V call is TRBV11-2, the J call TRBJ2-7; 7 bases fit TRBD1. The V gene's germline CDR1 is SGHAT and CDR2 FQNNGV. CDR3 length equals 14 residues. Trimming cost V 4 bases and J 7 bases; bases outside gene matches: 10. CDR3 DNA: TGTGCCAGCAGCTCTAGGGAAAACAGGGGTGAGCAGTACTTC. Translating it yields CASSSRENRGEQYF. The full variable domain, in which reference TRBV11-2 and TRBJ2-7 provide the parts outside the CDR3, is EAGVAQSPRYKIIEKRQSVAFWCNPISGHATLYWYQQILGQGPKLLIQFQNNGVVDDSQLPKDRFSAERLKGVDSTLKIQPAKLEDSAVYLCASSSRENRGEQYFGPGTRLTVT.

This chain joins TRBV30 and TRBJ2-1, with 8 bases lining up with TRBD1. Germline values: CDR1 GTSNPN, CDR2 SVGIG (reference sequence). V dropped 2 bases and J dropped 0; count of bases not matched to a gene: 3. The CDR3 length is 15 residues. CDR3: CAWSKTGASYNEQFF. The DNA for the CDR3 is TGTGCCTGGAGTAAGACAGGGGCCTCCTACAATGAGCAGTTCTTC.

The V gene is TRBV12-3 or TRBV12-4, the J gene TRBJ2-2; 8 bases are a match to TRBD2. J lost 8 bases, V lost 6 bases, and 5 bases had no gene match. CDR3 length: 13 amino acids. The CDR3 nucleotides are TGTGCCAGCAGGCCCATAGCGGGAGGGGAGCTGTTTTTT. This codes for CASRPIAGGELFF.

This clone came up once. The gene calls are TRBV6-1 and TRBJ1-6, with D possibly matching TRBD1 (6 bases). Trimming took off 2 bases at V and 9 bases at J, with 14 bases between the two ends. This CDR3 has 15 residues. Germline CDR1 is MNHNS and CDR2 is SASEGT. Written as DNA, the CDR3 is TGTGCCAGCAGTGAAAGGAGGGGGGGGACTTCACCCCTCCACTTT. This translates into CASSERRGGTSPLHF.

The rearrangement joins TRBV7-8 to TRBJ1-1; 7 positions match TRBD1. Unmatched junction bases numbered 8, after V lost 7 bases and J lost 3 bases. Germline V gene data show CDR1 as SGHVS and CDR2 as FQNEAQ. This CDR3 is 14 amino acids long. CDR3 region: CASNRQGRYTEAFF. The CDR3 coding sequence is TGTGCCAGCAACCGACAGGGTCGCTACACTGAAGCTTTCTTT.

The chain is built from TRBV7-7 and TRBJ2-2; D not resolved. The length of the CDR3 is 14 residues. The germline V gene has CDR1 SSHAT and CDR2 FNYEAQ (reference sequence). Trimming stripped 1 base from V and 5 bases from J, with 8 bases between. The CDR3 coding sequence is TGTGCCAGCAGCTTAGGGTCGGGTACCGGGGAGCTGTTTTTT. It specifies CASSLGSGTGELFF. Combining the CDR3 with reference TRBV7-7 and TRBJ2-2 gives the whole variable domain GAGVSQSPRYKVTKRGQDVTLRCDPISSHATLYWYQQALGQGPEFLTYFNYEAQPDKSGLPSDRFSAERPEGSISTLTIQRTEQRDSAMYRCASSLGSGTGELFFGEGSRLTVL.

This clone was seen only once. The chain couples TRBV9 to TRBJ1-1, with 8 bases aligning to TRBD1. The CDR3 covers 14 residues. Germline-derived CDR1 and CDR2 are SGDLS and YYNGEE. The V gene end was trimmed by 2 bases and the J gene end by 8 bases; junction bases not matched to a gene: 8. The CDR3 coding sequence is TGTGCCAGCAGCGTGAGTCGGGACAGGCCCGAAGCTTTCTTT. This sequence encodes CASSVSRDRPEAFF.

The chain couples TRBV29-1 to TRBJ1-5, with TRBD1 matching 7 bases. The CDR3 has 14 amino acids. Germline V gene data show CDR1 as SQVTM and CDR2 as ANQGSEA. The ends lost 7 bases at V and 1 base at J; junction bases unmatched: 7. Written as DNA, the CDR3 is TGCAGCGCCGGGGACAGTTCAAGCAATCAGCCCCAGCATTTT. Its translation is CSAGDSSSNQPQHF.

V usage is TRBV4-1 and J usage is TRBJ2-2; D might be TRBD1 (7 bases). CDR1 is MGHRA, CDR2 YSYEKL, per germline. This CDR3 region has 18 residues. Trimming stripped 4 bases from V and 3 bases from J, with 21 bases between. This CDR3 reads CASSPPGARGTDTGELFF. The CDR3 DNA is TGCGCCAGCAGCCCCCCCGGGGCCCGCGGGACAGACACCGGGGAGCTGTTTTTT.

This chain uses TRBV11-3 with TRBJ2-1; D might be TRBD1 (5 bases). From germline, CDR1 is SGHNT and CDR2 YENEEA. Trimming shortened V by 4 bases and J by 5 bases, and 15 bases separated the two germline ends. The CDR3 covers 15 residues. DNA for the CDR3: TGTGCCAGCAGCTCCAGAAGGGGCGTCAACAATGAGCAGTTCTTC. Amino acids: CASSSRRGVNNEQFF.

This rearrangement joins TRBV2 to TRBJ1-4; 7 positions agree with TRBD1. The CDR3 extends over 15 amino acids. V gave up 7 bases and J gave up 2 bases; unmatched junction bases: 7. Per the germline V gene, CDR1 is SNHLY and CDR2 is FYNNEI. CDR3 sequence: CASNDRAATNEKLFF. CDR3 in DNA: TGTGCCAGCAATGACAGGGCAGCGACTAATGAAAAACTGTTTTTT.

This clone was recorded only once. The V call is TRBV11-3, the J call TRBJ1-6, with TRBD1 matching over 9 bases. Germline CDR1 is SGHNT and CDR2 is YENEEA. After removal of 5 bases from V and 6 bases from J, the junction contained 11 bases not matched to a gene. This CDR3 spans 17 amino acids. CDR3 loop: CASSQARTGARNSPLHF. The CDR3 DNA reads as TGTGCCAGCAGCCAGGCGCGGACAGGGGCTCGTAATTCACCCCTCCACTTT.